The next 6 T cell receptor beta chains were all read from a single sample in a study of cytomegalovirus exposure and HLA in healthy donors. This PCR relied on a set of 60 Vbeta primers and 13 Jbeta primers. The protocol was immunoSEQ multiplex PCR, while the TCRdb copy is restricted to in-frame clones and leaves out a portion. Here the sample spans 75,000 to 100,000 clones, approximately 74% being singletons. Sequencing used PBMCs. The receptors originated from a male donor in good health and CMV-seronegative.

This chain links TRBV7-9 with TRBJ2-7; 11 bases align to TRBD1. The germline V gene has CDR1 SEHNR and CDR2 FQNEAQ (reference sequence). The CDR3 is 16 residues long. With 5 bases clipped from V and 5 bases from J, the junction kept 11 bases outside the gene matches. Here the CDR3 reads CASSPIGQGAVNEQYF. For the CDR3, the DNA is TGTGCCAGCAGCCCAATTGGACAGGGGGCTGTAAACGAGCAGTACTTC.

The chain recombines TRBV4-2 with TRBJ1-1; tentative D call: TRBD1 (6 bases). Germline CDR1 LGHNA, CDR2 YNFKEQ. V was shortened by 0 bases and J by 5 bases, with 10 bases between the two germline ends. The CDR3 loop spans 14 amino acids. The chain's CDR3 is CASSQDQGLTEAFF. In DNA, the CDR3 is TGTGCCAGCAGCCAAGATCAGGGGTTGACTGAAGCTTTCTTT.

The V and J genes are TRBV5-6 and TRBJ1-3, with D tentatively TRBD1 (5 bases). V shed 4 bases and J shed 0 bases, with 11 bases lying between them. This CDR3 is 15 amino acids long. Germline V gene sequence: CDR1 SGHDT, CDR2 YYEEEE. The DNA of the CDR3 is TGTGCCAGCAGCGCAGCCGACAGCTCTGGAAACACCATATATTTT. This translates into CASSAADSSGNTIYF.

The chain couples TRBV5-6 to TRBJ2-5, with 7 bases aligning to TRBD2. The V gene's germline CDR1 is SGHDT and CDR2 YYEEEE. The J segment lost 5 bases and the V segment lost 4 bases, leaving 5 bases of the junction unmatched. CDR3 size: 13 residues. The DNA for the CDR3 is TGTGCCAGCAGCACCTGGCGGGAGGAGACCCAGTACTTC. It specifies CASSTWREETQYF. The whole variable domain, filled in from reference TRBV5-6 and TRBJ2-5, reads DAGVTQSPTHLIKTRGQQVTLRCSPKSGHDTVSWYQQALGQGPQFIFQYYEEEERQRGNFPDRFSGHQFPNYSSELNVNALLLGDSALYLCASSTWREETQYFGPGTRLLVL.

The rearrangement joins TRBV2 to TRBJ2-1; D perhaps matches TRBD1 (5 bases). V was clipped by 4 bases and J by 9 bases, with 13 bases between them. The CDR3 has 13 amino acids. CDR1 and CDR2 (germline): SNHLY, FYNNEI. CDR3 residues: CASSGFPDSEQFF. The CDR3 DNA follows: TGTGCCAGCAGTGGATTTCCAGACAGTGAGCAGTTCTTC.

The J gene is TRBJ1-1, the V gene TRBV16; D perhaps matches TRBD1 (6 bases). Per germline, CDR1 KGHSY and CDR2 FQNENV. Trimming pared 2 bases from V and 5 bases from J, leaving 12 bases between. The CDR3 loop spans 14 amino acids. CDR3 amino acids: CASSQPARGTEAFF. As DNA, the CDR3 is TGTGCCAGCAGCCAACCAGCCAGGGGTACTGAAGCTTTCTTT.